This entry is about one TCR beta chain. Sequencing used immunoSEQ multiplex PCR; TCRdb keeps in-frame clones, though not all of them. The sample lists approximately 100,000 clones, about nine tenths seen once, with under 7.5% in the top ten. This specimen comes from a study of blood T cell repertoires in COVID-19. The receptor's source is a man in his 70s with acute or convalescent COVID-19. Sample: peripheral blood.

The chain's CDR3 is CASSPPGGYEQYF. The CDR3, as DNA: TGCGCCAGCAGCCCCCCCGGCGGCTACGAGCAGTACTTC. The V call is TRBV4-1, the J call TRBJ2-7; D is unresolved. Trimming shortened V by 4 bases and J by 3 bases, and 10 bases separated the two germline ends. CDR1 is MGHRA and CDR2 is YSYEKL in the germline V gene. CDR3 length equals 13 residues.